The next 5 T cell receptor beta chains were all read from a single sample in a study of T cells in Graves' hyperthyroidism and ophthalmopathy. It was RNA transcripts that yielded the amplified TCR beta CDR3 regions. First-round RT-PCR targeting the TCR CDR3 was performed with the HTBI primer set. MiXCR was run by TCRdb on the multiplex PCR reads, yielding one entry per CDR3 protein. The sample shows some 360,000 distinct CDR3 sequences, roughly 13% of them seen only once. What was sequenced was blood. The receptors were gathered from a woman aged 55-69 years with Graves' hyperthyroidism.

This clonotype was recorded many times. The rearrangement uses TRBV10-1 and TRBJ2-7; perhaps TRBD1 as D (6 bases). V dropped 2 bases and J dropped 3 bases, with 14 bases sitting between them. This CDR3 has 15 residues. Germline V gene sequence: CDR1 WNHNN, CDR2 SYGVQD (reference sequence). The CDR3 DNA is TGCGCCAGCAGTGAGAACACAGGGTTCGACTACGAGCAGTACTTC. It encodes CASSENTGFDYEQYF.

Ten or more counts support this clonotype. J is TRBJ2-7 and V is TRBV3-1; D gene uncertain. Germline lookup yields CDR1 LGHDT and CDR2 YNNKEL (reference sequence). Trimming shortened V by 1 base and J by 2 bases, and 12 bases separated the two germline ends. The CDR3 covers 15 residues. The CDR3, as DNA: TGTGCCAGCAGCCAAGGGGCGGTTGGTCCCTACGAGCAGTACTTC. Protein sequence: CASSQGAVGPYEQYF.

This clonotype was recorded at least ten times. The CDR3 region has the DNA TGCGCCAGCAGCTTGGCCGTCGGGTATGGCTACACCTTC. Its translation is CASSLAVGYGYTF. The chain carries TRBV5-1 and TRBJ1-2; D gene unclear. CDR3 length: 13 amino acids. V lost 0 bases to trimming and J lost 5 bases, with 8 bases between them. Germline-derived CDR1 and CDR2 are SGHRS and YFSETQ.

The rearrangement uses TRBV5-1 and TRBJ2-7; no definite D call. Germline CDR1 reads SGHRS; CDR2 reads YFSETQ. The CDR3 runs to 14 residues. Trimming took off 5 bases at V and 3 bases at J, with 15 bases between the two ends. The CDR3 bases are TGCGCCAGCAGACGAAGGGCTTTTTTCTACGAGCAGTACTTC. This sequence encodes CASRRRAFFYEQYF.

This clonotype was seen ten or more times. The J gene is TRBJ2-7, the V gene TRBV12-5, with D uncertain. The CDR3 runs 13 residues. CDR1 LGHNT and CDR2 FRNRAP come from the germline V gene. Trimming cost V 6 bases and J 0 bases, with 9 bases left between them. The CDR3 bases are TGTGCTAGTGGGGATATCAACTCCTACGAGCAGTACTTC. Translation: CASGDINSYEQYF.